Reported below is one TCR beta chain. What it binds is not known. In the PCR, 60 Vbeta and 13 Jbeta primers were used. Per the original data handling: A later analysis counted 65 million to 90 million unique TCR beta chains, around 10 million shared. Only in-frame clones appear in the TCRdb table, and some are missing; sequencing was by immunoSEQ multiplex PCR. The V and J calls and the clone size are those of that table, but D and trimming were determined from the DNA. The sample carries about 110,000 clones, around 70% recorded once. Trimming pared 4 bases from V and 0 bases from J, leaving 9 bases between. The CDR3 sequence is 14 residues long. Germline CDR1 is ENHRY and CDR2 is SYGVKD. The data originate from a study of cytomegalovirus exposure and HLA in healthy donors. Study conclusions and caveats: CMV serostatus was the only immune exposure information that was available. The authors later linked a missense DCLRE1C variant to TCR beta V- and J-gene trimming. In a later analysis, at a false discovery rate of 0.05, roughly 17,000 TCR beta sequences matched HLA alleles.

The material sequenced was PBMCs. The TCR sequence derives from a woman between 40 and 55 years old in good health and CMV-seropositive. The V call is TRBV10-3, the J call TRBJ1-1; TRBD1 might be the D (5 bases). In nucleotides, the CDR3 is TGTGCCATCAGTGGACAGAGGCTGAACACTGAAGCTTTCTTT. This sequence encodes CAISGQRLNTEAFF.